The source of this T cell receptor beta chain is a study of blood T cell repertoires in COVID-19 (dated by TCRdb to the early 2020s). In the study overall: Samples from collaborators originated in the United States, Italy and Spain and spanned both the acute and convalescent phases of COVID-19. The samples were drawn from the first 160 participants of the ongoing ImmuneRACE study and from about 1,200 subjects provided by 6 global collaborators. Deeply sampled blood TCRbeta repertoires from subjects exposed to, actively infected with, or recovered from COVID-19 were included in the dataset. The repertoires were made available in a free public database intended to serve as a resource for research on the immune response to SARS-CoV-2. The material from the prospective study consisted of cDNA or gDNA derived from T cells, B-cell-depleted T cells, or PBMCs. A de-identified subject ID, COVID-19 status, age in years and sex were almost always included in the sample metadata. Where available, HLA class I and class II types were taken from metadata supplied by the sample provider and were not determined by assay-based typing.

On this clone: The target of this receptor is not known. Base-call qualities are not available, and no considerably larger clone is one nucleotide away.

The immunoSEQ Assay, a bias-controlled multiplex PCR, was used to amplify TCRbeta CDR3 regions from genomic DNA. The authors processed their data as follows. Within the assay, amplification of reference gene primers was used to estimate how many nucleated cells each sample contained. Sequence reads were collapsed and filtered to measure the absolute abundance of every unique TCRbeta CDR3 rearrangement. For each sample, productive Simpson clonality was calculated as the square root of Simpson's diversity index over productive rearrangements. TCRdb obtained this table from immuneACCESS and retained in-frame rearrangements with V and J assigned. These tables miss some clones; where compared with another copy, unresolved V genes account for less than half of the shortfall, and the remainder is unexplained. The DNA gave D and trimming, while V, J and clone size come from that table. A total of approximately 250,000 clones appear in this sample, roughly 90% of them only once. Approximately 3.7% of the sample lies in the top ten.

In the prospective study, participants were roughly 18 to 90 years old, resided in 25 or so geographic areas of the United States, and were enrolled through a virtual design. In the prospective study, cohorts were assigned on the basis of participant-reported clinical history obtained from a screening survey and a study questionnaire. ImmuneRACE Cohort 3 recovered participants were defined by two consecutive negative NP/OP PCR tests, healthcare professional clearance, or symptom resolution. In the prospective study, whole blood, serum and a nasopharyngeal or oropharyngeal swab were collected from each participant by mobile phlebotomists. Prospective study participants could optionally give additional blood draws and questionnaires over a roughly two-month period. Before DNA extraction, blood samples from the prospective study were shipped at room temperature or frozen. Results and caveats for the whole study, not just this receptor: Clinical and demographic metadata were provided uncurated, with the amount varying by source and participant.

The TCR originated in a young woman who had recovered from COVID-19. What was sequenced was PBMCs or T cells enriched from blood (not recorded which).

The CDR3 loop reads CSAGSSRAPHTEAFF. The DNA reads as follows: TGCAGCGCTGGGTCTTCCAGGGCCCCCCACACTGAAGCTTTCTTT. The sequence is built from TRBV29-1 and TRBJ1-1; matching of 5 bases hints at TRBD1 as the D gene. For CDR1 and CDR2, the germline V gene lists SQVTM and ANQGSEA. The junction shows trimming of 7 bases on V and 3 bases on J, plus 21 bases between the germline ends. Counted from cysteine to phenylalanine, this CDR3 has 15 amino acids. The kept DNA is CDR3 alone, 45 bases in frame from the first base. With all but the CDR3 taken from the reference TRBV29-1 and TRBJ1-1 genes, the full variable domain is: SAVISQKPSRDICQRGTSLTIQCQVDSQVTMMFWYRQQPGQSLTLIATANQGSEATYESGFVIDKFPISRPNLTFSTLTVSNMSPEDSSIYLCSAGSSRAPHTEAFFGQGTRLTVV.